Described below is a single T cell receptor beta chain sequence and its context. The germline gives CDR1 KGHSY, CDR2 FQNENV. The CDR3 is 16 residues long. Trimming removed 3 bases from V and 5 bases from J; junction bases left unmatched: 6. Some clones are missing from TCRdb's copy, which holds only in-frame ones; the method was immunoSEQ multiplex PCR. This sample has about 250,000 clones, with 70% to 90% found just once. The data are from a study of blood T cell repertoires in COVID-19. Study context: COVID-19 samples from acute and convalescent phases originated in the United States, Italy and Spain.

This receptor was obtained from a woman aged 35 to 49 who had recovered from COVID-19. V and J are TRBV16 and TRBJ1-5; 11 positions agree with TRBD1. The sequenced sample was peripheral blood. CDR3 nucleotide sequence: TGTGCCAGCAGCCACCCCGGGACAGGGGGGGATCAGCCCCAGCATTTT. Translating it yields CASSHPGTGGDQPQHF.